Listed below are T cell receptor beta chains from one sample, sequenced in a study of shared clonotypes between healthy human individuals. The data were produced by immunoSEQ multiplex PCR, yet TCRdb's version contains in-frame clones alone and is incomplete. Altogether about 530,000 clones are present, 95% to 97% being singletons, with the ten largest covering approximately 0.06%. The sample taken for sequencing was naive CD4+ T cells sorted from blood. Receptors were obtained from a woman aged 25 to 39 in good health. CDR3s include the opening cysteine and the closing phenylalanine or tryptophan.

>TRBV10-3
CAILGADTQYF
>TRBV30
CAWISGITDTQYF
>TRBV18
CASSPGTDSYEQYF
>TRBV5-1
CASSLAPSGNSETQYF
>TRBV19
CASSGLSRQDVLSRGYTF
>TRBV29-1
CSVEAPGRFFGYTF
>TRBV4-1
CASSQPRQDETQYF
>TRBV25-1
CASSDRNRGTDTQYF
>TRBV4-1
CASSQEGVDGELFF
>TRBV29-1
CSVEDWQGAGGELFF
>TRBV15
CAIRSSRILEAFF
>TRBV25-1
CASSESSGSSGANVLTF
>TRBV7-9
CASSFDRGNSVEQYF